The 16 T cell receptor beta chains listed next were all sequenced from one sample in a study of memory CD4+ T cells and cytomegalovirus serostatus. Single viable CD3+CD4+CD8-CD45RO+ cells were sorted as the memory CD4+ T cells. Profiling relied on immunoSEQ multiplex PCR, and the TCRdb table lists in-frame clones only, not all of them. The table lists approximately 40,000 clones, approximately 82% of them singletons, with roughly 2% in the top ten. Source material: memory CD4+ T cells from blood. All receptors derive from an adult in good health and CMV-seronegative.

A single count supports this clone. V usage is TRBV15 and J usage is TRBJ1-1; D unresolved. Germline V gene data show CDR1 as LNHNV and CDR2 as YYDKDF (reference sequence). With 0 bases removed from V and 2 bases from J, the gap between germline ends came to 13 bases. CDR3 length equals 16 residues. CDR3 protein: CATSRDLSTPNTEAFF. The CDR3 bases are TGTGCCACCAGCAGAGATCTCTCGACACCCAACACTGAAGCTTTCTTT.

As to this clone: The junction departs from the called germline gene at one end, perhaps through a read error. V usage is TRBV7-2 and J usage is TRBJ2-3; D is unresolved. This CDR3 contains 12 residues. Per the germline V gene, CDR1 is SGHTA and CDR2 is FQGNSA. CDR3 coding DNA: TGTGCCAGCAGCTCTGCCGGGCCGCAAAACATATTC. Translating gives CASSSAGPQNIF.

The J gene is TRBJ2-5, the V gene TRBV28; 12 bases are a match to TRBD2. The J segment lost 5 bases and the V segment lost 7 bases, leaving 8 bases of the junction unmatched. This CDR3 is 15 amino acids long. Germline V gene data show CDR1 as MDHEN and CDR2 as SYDVKM. CDR3 amino acids: CASISLAGGVETQYF. The CDR3, as DNA: TGTGCCAGCATTTCCCTAGCGGGGGGGGTGGAGACCCAGTACTTC.

The rearrangement uses TRBV20-1 and TRBJ2-7; no firm D call. The CDR3 contains 10 residues. CDR1 is DFQATT, CDR2 SNEGSKA, per germline (reference sequence). Deletions cut 0 bases from V and 6 bases from J, with 3 bases between. The CDR3 is CSARELEQYF. The CDR3 nucleotides are TGCAGTGCTAGAGAACTCGAGCAGTACTTC.

This chain connects TRBV4-1 to TRBJ1-3, with D possibly TRBD1 on 5 matching bases. Trimming pared 4 bases from V and 4 bases from J, leaving 14 bases between. The length of the CDR3 is 15 residues. Germline loops: CDR1 MGHRA, CDR2 YSYEKL. CDR3 nucleotide sequence: TGCGCCAGCAGCCCCCTGGGGGATCACGGAAACACCATATATTTT. The encoded protein is CASSPLGDHGNTIYF.

The V call is TRBV27, the J call TRBJ1-6; 8 nucleotides align to TRBD1. The CDR3 has 13 amino acids. CDR1 is MNHEY, CDR2 SMNVEV, per germline (reference sequence). With V trimmed by 6 bases and J by 10 bases, 5 bases remained unmatched. CDR3 protein: CASRRTGRSPLHF. The CDR3 DNA follows: TGTGCCAGCAGACGGACAGGGCGCTCACCCCTCCACTTT.

This clone has just one count. The V call is TRBV5-1, the J call TRBJ2-6; TRBD2 might be the D (7 bases). Between the trimmed V and J ends, which lost 4 bases and 1 base, there was a span of 12 bases. Germline CDR1 SGHRS, CDR2 YFSETQ. This CDR3 comprises 16 residues. The CDR3 DNA sequence: TGCGCCAGCAGCCCCAGGGGAGGGTCTGGGGCCAACGTCCTGACTTTC. Its protein product is CASSPRGGSGANVLTF.

The rearrangement joins TRBV27 to TRBJ2-7; D perhaps matches TRBD2 (5 bases). The CDR3 loop spans 13 amino acids. CDR1 and CDR2 from the germline V gene are MNHEY and SMNVEV (reference sequence). Between the trimmed V and J ends, which lost 4 bases and 7 bases, there was a span of 14 bases. DNA for the CDR3: TGTGCCAGCAGTTCACGAAGCCGGGATGAGCAGTACTTC. Protein: CASSSRSRDEQYF.

The chain carries TRBV5-1 and TRBJ1-2; D unclear. The CDR3 extends over 17 amino acids. The V gene lost 0 bases and the J gene lost 8 bases, with 23 bases spanning the gap. CDR1 SGHRS and CDR2 YFSETQ come from the germline V gene. CDR3 sequence reads: CASSLGPSRRADEGYTF. The CDR3, as DNA: TGCGCCAGCAGCTTGGGGCCTTCACGAAGGGCCGATGAAGGCTACACCTTC.

The chain employs TRBV6-1 and TRBJ2-3, with 8 bases matching TRBD1. The CDR3 sequence is 15 residues long. Germline V gives CDR1 MNHNS, CDR2 SASEGT. J gave up 2 bases and V 6 bases, and 7 bases lay outside the gene matches. The CDR3 here is CASRTDRGPTDTQYF. The CDR3 region has the DNA TGTGCCAGCAGAACCGACAGGGGACCCACAGATACGCAGTATTTT.

The rearrangement uses TRBV6-6 and TRBJ2-7; D is unclear. CDR1 is MNHNY and CDR2 is SVGAGI in the germline V gene (reference sequence). There are 13 residues in the CDR3. V was pared by 3 bases and J by 1 base, with 7 bases between. The chain's CDR3 is CASSYGGSYEQYF. CDR3 sequence (DNA): TGTGCCAGCAGTTATGGCGGATCCTACGAGCAGTACTTC.

The chain joins TRBV25-1 to TRBJ2-5; D unresolved. V was trimmed by 1 base and J by 2 bases, leaving 8 bases between them. The CDR3 covers 14 residues. Germline CDR1 is MGHDK and CDR2 is SYGVNS. The CDR3, as DNA: TGTGCCAGCAGTGAATTTGGCGGACAAGAGACCCAGTACTTC. This codes for CASSEFGGQETQYF.

In nucleotides, the CDR3 is TGCGCCAGCAGCTTGGGGACAGGGATCTCCTACGAGCAGTACTTC. This sequence encodes CASSLGTGISYEQYF. The chain combines TRBV5-1 with TRBJ2-7, with 8 nucleotides matching TRBD1. The CDR3 consists of 15 residues. The germline CDR1 and CDR2 sequences are SGHRS and YFSETQ. Trimming at V came to 0 bases and at J to 0 bases, leaving 2 bases not matched to a gene.

This clone was seen more than once but under ten times. The rearrangement joins TRBV10-3 to TRBJ1-6, with D possibly being TRBD1 (6 bases). Between the trimmed V and J ends, which lost 7 bases and 6 bases, there was a span of 10 bases. Germline V lookup: CDR1 ENHRY, CDR2 SYGVKD. This CDR3 is 13 amino acids long. This chain's CDR3 is CAITPDSNSPLHF. CDR3 nucleotide sequence: TGTGCCATCACGCCGGACAGTAATTCACCCCTCCACTTT.

The chain is built from TRBV28 and TRBJ2-3; D might be TRBD2 (7 bases). The length of the CDR3 is 14 residues. Germline CDR1 and CDR2: MDHEN and SYDVKM. With 11 bases removed from V and 1 base from J, the gap between germline ends came to 16 bases. CDR3 nucleotide sequence: TGTGCCCCTAAAGGGGGGGGCCGCACAGATACGCAGTATTTT. Amino acid sequence: CAPKGGGRTDTQYF.

This sequence joins TRBV7-8 and TRBJ2-3; D possibly matches TRBD1 or TRBD2 (6 bases each). The CDR3 loop spans 18 amino acids. Germline lookup yields CDR1 SGHVS and CDR2 FQNEAQ. Trimming stripped 6 bases from V and 5 bases from J, with 27 bases between. The CDR3 DNA sequence: TGTGCCAGCAGTAGGACCCGTTTGTGGGGGGCGGGGATAGATACGCAGTATTTT. It specifies CASSRTRLWGAGIDTQYF. The whole variable domain, filled in from reference TRBV7-8 and TRBJ2-3, reads GAGVSQSPRYKVAKRGQDVALRCDPISGHVSLFWYQQALGQGPEFLTYFQNEAQLDKSGLPSDRFFAERPEGSVSTLKIQRTQQEDSAVYLCASSRTRLWGAGIDTQYFGPGTRLTVL.